The 14 T cell receptor beta chains listed next were all sequenced from one sample in a study of shared clonotypes between healthy human individuals. TCRdb keeps only in-frame clones here, not all; method: immunoSEQ multiplex PCR. The data contain 2 million to 2.5 million clones, approximately 95% of them singletons. Sequenced material: naive CD4+ T cells sorted from blood. The subset denotes: CD45RA+ positively selected. These receptors came from a man between 18 and 29 years old in good health.

V usage is TRBV10-3 and J usage is TRBJ1-6; perhaps TRBD1 as D (6 bases). The CDR3 length is 14 residues. Trimming shortened V by 2 bases and J by 6 bases, and 8 bases separated the two germline ends. The V gene's germline CDR1 is ENHRY and CDR2 SYGVKD. The CDR3, as DNA: TGTGCCATCAGTGAGGGGGGGCCTAATTCACCCCTCCACTTT. Encoded protein: CAISEGGPNSPLHF.

The chain couples TRBV12-5 to TRBJ2-2, with 9 bases fitting TRBD2. The length of the CDR3 is 16 residues. J was trimmed by 5 bases and V by 2 bases; bases with no gene match: 6. Germline V CDR1 and CDR2: LGHNT, FRNRAP. CDR3 sequence (DNA): TGTGCTAGTGGTTTGAAGATAGCGGGAGAAACCGGGGAGCTGTTTTTT. It encodes CASGLKIAGETGELFF.

The chain links TRBV30 to TRBJ2-2; D is uncertain. V was shortened by 4 bases and J by 0 bases, with 9 bases between the two germline ends. The germline gives CDR1 GTSNPN, CDR2 SVGIG (reference sequence). This CDR3 spans 14 amino acids. The CDR3 is CAWKSITNTGELFF. The DNA for the CDR3 is TGTGCCTGGAAATCGATTACGAACACCGGGGAGCTGTTTTTT.

This clone was picked up a small number of times. The sample contains more than one DNA sequence encoding this CDR3. The chain employs TRBV10-3 and TRBJ2-3; a weak D match, TRBD2 (6 bases). Germline CDR1 is ENHRY and CDR2 is SYGVKD. The germline V and J ends were trimmed by 6 bases and 0 bases, with 7 bases remaining between them. This CDR3 comprises 13 residues. The CDR3 region is CAISGTSTDTQYF. CDR3 nucleotide sequence: TGTGCCATCAGCGGGACTAGCACAGATACGCAGTATTTT.

The gene calls are TRBV4-3 and TRBJ1-2; 8 positions match TRBD1. V lost 0 bases, J lost 4 bases, and 10 bases stayed unmatched. This CDR3 has 17 residues. Germline V gene data show CDR1 as LGHNA and CDR2 as YSLEER. CDR3 nucleotides: TGCGCCAGCAGCCAAGATTATTTGACAGGGGATCCCTATGGCTACACCTTC. This codes for CASSQDYLTGDPYGYTF.

This clone was counted once. J is TRBJ1-2 and V is TRBV5-1; no reliable D call. The CDR3 covers 14 residues. Germline V CDR1 and CDR2: SGHRS, YFSETQ. V dropped 0 bases and J dropped 4 bases, with 10 bases sitting between them. DNA of the CDR3: TGCGCCAGCAGCTTGGTATCAGAGATCTATGGCTACACCTTC. It encodes CASSLVSEIYGYTF.

V is TRBV7-2 and J is TRBJ1-5, with a weak D call TRBD1 (5 bases). V was pared by 5 bases and J by 6 bases, with 17 bases between. CDR1 is SGHTA, CDR2 FQGNSA, per germline. The CDR3 is 15 amino acids. The CDR3: CASSPYPGTLQPQHF. CDR3 coding DNA: TGTGCCAGCAGCCCTTACCCCGGGACCCTTCAGCCCCAGCATTTT.

The V call is TRBV18, the J call TRBJ1-2; TRBD1 agrees at 8 bases. The trim removed 6 bases at V and 10 bases at J, leaving 13 bases unmatched. Germline CDR1 reads KGHSH; CDR2 reads LQKENI. This CDR3 comprises 14 residues. The CDR3 spells CASSPSGQGNHYTF. The CDR3 region has the DNA TGTGCCAGCTCCCCCTCAGGACAGGGCAATCACTACACCTTC.

As to this clone: This CDR3 is also generated by other DNA sequences in the sample. The J gene is TRBJ1-1, the V gene TRBV6-5, with 7 bases aligning to TRBD1. V lost 6 bases to trimming and J lost 3 bases; unmatched junction nucleotides: 4. The CDR3 runs to 13 residues. Germline assignment: CDR1 MNHEY and CDR2 SVGAGI. The DNA for the CDR3 is TGTGCCAGCAGCCGGCAGGGGGACACTGAAGCTTTCTTT. Its protein product is CASSRQGDTEAFF.

V gene TRBV2 combines with J gene TRBJ2-2; D uncertain. Germline V gene sequence: CDR1 SNHLY, CDR2 FYNNEI. The CDR3 sequence is 13 residues long. Trimming cost V 4 bases and J 6 bases, with 9 bases left between them. The CDR3, as DNA: TGTGCCAGCAGTGTCGCACGGGCCGGGGAGCTGTTTTTT. Its translation is CASSVARAGELFF.

A word on this clone: In the same sample, other DNA sequences code for this CDR3. V is TRBV7-2 and J is TRBJ2-3, with 11 bases that match TRBD2. Germline values: CDR1 SGHTA, CDR2 FQGNSA. V gave up 4 bases and J gave up 4 bases; unmatched junction bases: 1. The CDR3 has 14 amino acids. The CDR3 region has the DNA TGTGCCAGCAGCTCGGGACTAGCGGCAGATACGCAGTATTTT. Translated, it gives CASSSGLAADTQYF.

This clone is a singleton in its sample. The V gene is TRBV28, the J gene TRBJ2-4, with D unclear. The CDR3 runs to 11 residues. V lost 1 base to trimming and J lost 9 bases, with 4 bases between them. Germline V gives CDR1 MDHEN, CDR2 SYDVKM. The CDR3 nucleotides read TGTGCCAGCAGTTTATTCGGCATTCAGTACTTC. Translating gives CASSLFGIQYF.

The gene calls are TRBV5-1 and TRBJ2-7; 9 bases align to TRBD2. V lost 0 bases and J lost 12; bases outside the gene matches: 16. Germline V lookup: CDR1 SGHRS, CDR2 YFSETQ. CDR3 length: 16 residues. CDR3 sequence: CASSLEGQRGARRWYF. The CDR3, as DNA: TGCGCCAGCAGCTTGGAAGGCCAGCGGGGGGCACGAAGGTGGTACTTC.

CDR3 loop: CASSSTGSKGGPKNIQYF. In DNA form, the CDR3 reads TGTGCCAGCAGCTCGACCGGATCCAAAGGGGGGCCCAAAAACATTCAGTACTTC. The chain combines TRBV11-2 with TRBJ2-4; perhaps D is TRBD1 or TRBD2 (6 bases each). CDR3 length: 18 amino acids. Trimming cost V 4 bases and J 2 bases, with 21 bases left between them. CDR1 is SGHAT and CDR2 is FQNNGV in the germline V gene.